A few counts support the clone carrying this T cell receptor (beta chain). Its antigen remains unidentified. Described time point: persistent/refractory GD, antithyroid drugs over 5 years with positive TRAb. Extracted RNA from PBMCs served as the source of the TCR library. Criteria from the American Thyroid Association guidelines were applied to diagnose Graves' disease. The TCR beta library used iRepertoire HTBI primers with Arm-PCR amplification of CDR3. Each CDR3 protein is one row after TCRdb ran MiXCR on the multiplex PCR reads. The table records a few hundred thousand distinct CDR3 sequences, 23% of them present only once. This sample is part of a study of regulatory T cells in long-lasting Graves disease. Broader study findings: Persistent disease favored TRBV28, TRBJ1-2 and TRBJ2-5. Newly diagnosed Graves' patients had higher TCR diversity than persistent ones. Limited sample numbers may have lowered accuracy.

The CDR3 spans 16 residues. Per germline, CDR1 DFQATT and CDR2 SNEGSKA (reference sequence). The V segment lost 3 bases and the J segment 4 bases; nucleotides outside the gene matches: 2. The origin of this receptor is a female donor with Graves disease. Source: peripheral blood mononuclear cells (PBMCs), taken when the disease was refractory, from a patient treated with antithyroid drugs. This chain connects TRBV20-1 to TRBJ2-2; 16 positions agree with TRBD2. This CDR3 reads CSARGTSGRVTGELFF. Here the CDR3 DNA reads TGCAGTGCTAGGGGGACTAGCGGGAGGGTCACCGGGGAGCTGTTTTTT.